The following is a TCR beta chain sequence with its context. Methods used by the authors: For nucleated cells, counts were estimated from reference gene primer amplification. The data were produced by immunoSEQ multiplex PCR, yet TCRdb's version contains in-frame clones alone and is incomplete. V and J calls and clone size are given by that table; D and trimming were obtained from the DNA. The table includes roughly 240,000 clones, around 82% detected once. The sample belongs to a study of blood T cell repertoires in COVID-19. For the study at large: The United States, Italy and Spain provided the acute and convalescent COVID-19 samples. Sources were T cells, B-cell-depleted T cells, or PBMCs; the material itself was cDNA or gDNA.

Grouping used clinical history reported by participants in a survey and questionnaire. The CDR3 runs 14 residues. V was clipped by 2 bases and J by 4 bases, with 11 bases between them. CDR1 is SGHAT, CDR2 FQNNGV, per germline. This sequence was found in a woman aged 35 to 49 who had been exposed to COVID-19. V and J are TRBV11-2 and TRBJ1-1, with D maybe TRBD1 (5 bases). Sequencing was performed on PBMCs or T cells enriched from blood (not recorded which). The CDR3 sequence: CASSLYSGGTEAFF. The CDR3, as DNA: TGTGCCAGCAGCTTATATTCCGGGGGCACTGAAGCTTTCTTT.